The entry that follows covers one T cell receptor (beta chain) sequence. The antigen is unknown. CD25-based Treg depletion was applied to purified naive CD4+ T cells. The CDR3 has 12 amino acids. Trimming cost V 5 bases and J 8 bases, with 15 bases left between them. Germline values: CDR1 DFQATT, CDR2 SNEGSKA (reference sequence). Study-wide results and caveats: Tumor-infiltrating Treg TCR alpha and beta sequences overlapped most with tumor naive CD4+ T cells, then blood naive.

Semi-nested PCR with Nested Universal Primer A followed constant-region reverse priming of full-length variable regions. TCRdb ran MiXCR on the 5' RACE reads and lists one entry per CDR3 protein. The table includes about 62,000 distinct CDR3 sequences, approximately 29% detected once. Sequencing used tumor-infiltrating naive CD4+ T cells sorted from the breast tumor. The subset was: naive CD4+ T cells, CD4+CD45RA+CD25-. The clonotype was recovered from a female donor with breast cancer. This sequence joins TRBV20-1 and TRBJ1-2; D not resolved. The chain's CDR3 is CSASTPSRGYTF. The CDR3 coding sequence is TGCAGTGCTTCGACACCTAGCCGGGGCTACACCTTC.